This note documents a single TCR beta chain sequence. Its antigen remains unknown. The data stem from a study of T cell responses to AZD1222 COVID-19 vaccine. General study points: Unmutated variant regions are reportedly the target of nearly half of TCRs that are spike-specific. Seropositivity was recorded at baseline in only a handful of AZD1222 recipients. Donors in the cohort were predominantly white British and more often female, and clonal diversity was possibly underestimated.

Some clones are missing from TCRdb's copy, which holds only in-frame ones; the method was immunoSEQ multiplex PCR. The sample has 83,000 or so clones, approximately 90% seen once. There are 18 residues in the CDR3. V was pared by 5 bases and J by 0 bases, with 20 bases between. The germline V gene has CDR1 SGHAT and CDR2 FQNNGV. Source: peripheral blood, taken 28 days after the second AZD1222 dose. V usage is TRBV11-2 and J usage is TRBJ2-1, with D perhaps TRBD2 (6 bases). The sequence derives from an adult who received the AZD1222 COVID-19 vaccine. The CDR3 protein is CASSRETASASSYNEQFF. CDR3 nucleotides: TGTGCCAGCAGCCGAGAGACAGCTAGCGCGAGCTCCTACAATGAGCAGTTCTTC.